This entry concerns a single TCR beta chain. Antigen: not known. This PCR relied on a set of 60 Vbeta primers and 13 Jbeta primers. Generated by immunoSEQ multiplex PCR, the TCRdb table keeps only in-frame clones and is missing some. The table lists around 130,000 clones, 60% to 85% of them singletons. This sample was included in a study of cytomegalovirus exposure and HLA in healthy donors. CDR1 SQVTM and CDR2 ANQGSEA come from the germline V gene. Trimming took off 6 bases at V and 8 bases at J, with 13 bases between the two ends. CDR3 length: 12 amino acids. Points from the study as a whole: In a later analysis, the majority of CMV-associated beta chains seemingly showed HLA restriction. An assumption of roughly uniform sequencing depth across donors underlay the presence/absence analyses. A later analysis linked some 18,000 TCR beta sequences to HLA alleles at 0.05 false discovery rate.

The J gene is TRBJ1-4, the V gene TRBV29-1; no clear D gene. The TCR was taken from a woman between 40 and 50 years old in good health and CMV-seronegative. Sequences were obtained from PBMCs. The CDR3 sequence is CSVRLEGEKLFF. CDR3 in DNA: TGCAGCGTCCGGTTGGAGGGAGAAAAACTGTTTTTT. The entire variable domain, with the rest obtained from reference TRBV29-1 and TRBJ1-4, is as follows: SAVISQKPSRDICQRGTSLTIQCQVDSQVTMMFWYRQQPGQSLTLIATANQGSEATYESGFVIDKFPISRPNLTFSTLTVSNMSPEDSSIYLCSVRLEGEKLFFGSGTQLSVL.